What follows are 31 T cell receptor beta chains derived from one specimen sequenced in a study of shared T cell receptors in the human thymus. Here immunoSEQ multiplex PCR was the method, and the copy in TCRdb shows in-frame clones only, minus some. The sample records 700,000 or so clones, roughly 88% being singletons. The sample also formed part of further work on human thymus T cells.

The sample taken for sequencing was thymocytes. The receptor set was obtained from a girl in the first two years of life with a congenital heart defect.

V usage is TRBV15 and J usage is TRBJ2-1; TRBD1 matches at 7 bases. From germline, CDR1 is LNHNV and CDR2 YYDKDF (reference sequence). The ends lost 5 bases at V and 5 bases at J; junction bases unmatched: 21. The CDR3 contains 19 residues. As DNA, the CDR3 is TGTGCCACCAGCCGACGATGGGCTTGGACAGGCGATACTAACAATGAGCAGTTCTTC. This encodes CATSRRWAWTGDTNNEQFF.

The chain combines TRBV2 with TRBJ1-5; 8 nucleotides agree with TRBD1. Looked up from germline, CDR1 is SNHLY and CDR2 is FYNNEI. The CDR3 is 18 residues long. V gave up 1 base and J gave up 0 bases; unmatched junction bases: 8. This CDR3 reads CASSEGETGVFSNQPQHF. As DNA, the CDR3 is TGTGCCAGCAGTGAAGGGGAGACAGGGGTTTTTAGCAATCAGCCCCAGCATTTT.

The V and J genes are TRBV5-4 and TRBJ2-4, with D maybe TRBD1 (5 bases). Deletions cut 4 bases from V and 6 bases from J, with 8 bases between. The CDR3 is 12 amino acids. Per the germline V gene, CDR1 is SGHNT and CDR2 is YYREEE (reference sequence). CDR3: CASSPDRNIQYF. The CDR3 region has the DNA TGTGCCAGCAGCCCCGACAGAAACATTCAGTACTTC.

V gene TRBV6-5 combines with J gene TRBJ1-5; TRBD1 is a possible D gene (5 bases). V lost 8 bases and J lost 3, with 11 bases in between. Germline CDR1 and CDR2: MNHEY and SVGAGI. The CDR3 extends over 13 amino acids. Here the CDR3 reads CASGGVANQPQHF. The CDR3 DNA follows: TGTGCCAGCGGGGGGGTAGCCAATCAGCCCCAGCATTTT.

The J gene is TRBJ2-2, the V gene TRBV7-3; TRBD1 is a possible D gene (6 bases). Germline-derived CDR1 and CDR2 are SGHTA and FQGTGA. The CDR3 runs to 17 residues. V lost 5 bases, J lost 0 bases, and 16 bases lay in between. The CDR3 is CASSPPSGQSNTGELFF. The CDR3 nucleotides read TGTGCCAGCAGCCCACCATCCGGACAGTCGAACACCGGGGAGCTGTTTTTT.

The CDR3 DNA is TGTGCCAGCAGTGAAATGGAGGGAAGGAGCACAGATACGCAGTATTTT. It specifies CASSEMEGRSTDTQYF. The rearrangement uses TRBV2 and TRBJ2-3, with a possible D match to TRBD2 (6 bases). The germline CDR1 and CDR2 sequences are SNHLY and FYNNEI. Trimming removed 2 bases from V and 0 bases from J, with 12 bases in between. This CDR3 comprises 16 residues.

The chain uses TRBV10-1 and TRBJ2-7, with 7 bases fitting TRBD1. The CDR3 is made up of 14 amino acids. The junction had 6 bases not matched to a gene; V was cut back by 7 bases and J by 0 bases. Germline assignment: CDR1 WNHNN and CDR2 SYGVQD (reference sequence). CDR3 in amino acids: CASIRDRPSYEQYF. The CDR3 DNA is TGCGCCAGCATTCGGGACAGACCCTCCTACGAGCAGTACTTC.

The CDR3 spells CASSPRTGDGYTF. Here the CDR3 DNA reads TGTGCCAGCAGTCCCAGGACAGGGGATGGCTACACCTTC. The rearrangement links TRBV27 to TRBJ1-2, with 9 bases identical to TRBD1. Germline loops: CDR1 MNHEY, CDR2 SMNVEV (reference sequence). This CDR3 comprises 13 residues. The junction had 4 bases not matched to a gene; V was cut back by 5 bases and J by 6 bases.

CDR3 nucleotide sequence: TGTGCCAGCAGCCGGACTAGCGGGGGGGACCTGGAGCAGTTCTTC. It yields the protein CASSRTSGGDLEQFF. This chain joins TRBV11-2 and TRBJ2-1, with 15 bases fitting TRBD2. This CDR3 contains 15 residues. V trimming: 5 bases; J trimming: 10 bases; junction bases outside the gene matches: 6. Germline CDR1 is SGHAT and CDR2 is FQNNGV.

The chain recombines TRBV27 with TRBJ1-5; D is uncertain. Germline V lookup: CDR1 MNHEY, CDR2 SMNVEV (reference sequence). The CDR3 consists of 13 residues. V was clipped by 3 bases and J by 5 bases, with 8 bases between them. The CDR3 spells CASSFTFHQPQHF. The CDR3 nucleotides are TGTGCCAGCAGTTTCACTTTTCATCAGCCCCAGCATTTT.

This chain connects TRBV12-5 to TRBJ2-1, with D possibly being TRBD1 (5 bases). Germline loops: CDR1 LGHNT, CDR2 FRNRAP. Trimming took off 2 bases at V and 12 bases at J, with 8 bases between the two ends. The CDR3 sequence is 11 residues long. The CDR3 spells CASGLLGRQFF. CDR3 DNA: TGTGCTAGTGGTTTGCTGGGGCGGCAGTTCTTC.

Comment on this clone: One end of the junction varies from germline; a read error may be responsible. Other DNA sequences in the same sample also yield this CDR3. The CDR3 region is CASSSGRQQTYYEQYF. As DNA, the CDR3 is TGCGCCAGCAGTTCAGGTAGACAGCAAACTTACTACGAGCAGTACTTC. The chain combines TRBV28 with TRBJ2-7; D may be TRBD1 (5 bases). The CDR3 runs to 16 residues. Germline CDR1 reads MDHEN; CDR2 reads SYDVKM.

There are a few counts of this clone. V and J are TRBV5-6 and TRBJ1-1; D gene unclear. CDR1 is SGHDT, CDR2 YYEEEE, per germline. CDR3 length: 14 amino acids. V lost 0 bases and J 5 bases, leaving 11 bases between the germline ends. Written as DNA, the CDR3 is TGTGCCAGCAGCTTGGGACGGGTTTGGACTGAAGCTTTCTTT. It is translated as CASSLGRVWTEAFF.

The chain couples TRBV6-5 to TRBJ1-1, with D possibly TRBD1 on 5 matching bases. V lost 5 bases, J lost 0 bases, and 10 bases lay in between. Per the germline V gene, CDR1 is MNHEY and CDR2 is SVGAGI. The CDR3 spans 14 residues. The CDR3 region is CASSTTGVNTEAFF. The CDR3 DNA follows: TGTGCCAGCAGTACAACAGGTGTGAACACTGAAGCTTTCTTT.

The chain combines TRBV2 with TRBJ2-2; D not resolved. V shed 1 base and J shed 5 bases, with 5 bases lying between them. This CDR3 region has 13 residues. The V gene's germline CDR1 is SNHLY and CDR2 FYNNEI. The chain's CDR3 is CASSEGGTGELFF. CDR3 nucleotides: TGTGCCAGCAGTGAAGGAGGAACCGGGGAGCTGTTTTTT.

V usage is TRBV2 and J usage is TRBJ1-1; 7 nucleotides align to TRBD1. CDR3 size: 13 residues. In germline, CDR1 is SNHLY, CDR2 FYNNEI. After removal of 7 bases from V and 11 bases from J, the junction contained 13 bases not matched to a gene. The CDR3: CASNRRQGMWAFF. Written as DNA, the CDR3 is TGTGCCAGCAATAGACGACAGGGAATGTGGGCTTTCTTT.

The CDR3 here is CASSPGTFEPQHF. The DNA for the CDR3 is TGTGCCAGCAGCCCTGGGACATTCGAGCCCCAGCATTTT. V usage is TRBV6-5 and J usage is TRBJ1-5; a weak D match, TRBD1 (6 bases). Looked up from germline, CDR1 is MNHEY and CDR2 is SVGAGI. This CDR3 contains 13 residues. V was shortened by 6 bases and J by 8 bases, with 14 bases between the two germline ends.

The chain uses TRBV5-4 and TRBJ1-6; TRBD1 matches 8 bases. V lost 4 bases, J lost 10 bases, and 7 bases stayed unmatched. Germline assignment: CDR1 SGHNT and CDR2 YYREEE (reference sequence). CDR3 length equals 14 residues. The chain's CDR3 is CASSLTGVNSPLHF. The DNA of the CDR3 is TGTGCCAGCAGCCTGACAGGGGTGAACTCACCCCTCCACTTT.

The rearrangement links TRBV27 to TRBJ2-7, with D possibly matching TRBD2 (7 bases). Trimming removed 0 bases from V and 2 bases from J, with 20 bases in between. There are 18 residues in the CDR3. Germline V gene sequence: CDR1 MNHEY, CDR2 SMNVEV (reference sequence). CDR3: CASSLSRGGEVNAYEQYF. CDR3 in DNA: TGTGCCAGCAGTTTATCGAGGGGGGGGGAAGTGAACGCCTACGAGCAGTACTTC.

The chain has TRBV10-3 and TRBJ1-2, with D possibly TRBD1 on 6 matching bases. V was shortened by 6 bases and J by 10 bases, with 18 bases between the two germline ends. The CDR3 sequence is 13 residues long. The germline CDR1 and CDR2 sequences are ENHRY and SYGVKD. In DNA, the CDR3 is TGTGCCATCAGGGGGCGGGGGCGGGTGGACTACACCTTC. Amino acid sequence: CAIRGRGRVDYTF.

The V call is TRBV7-6, the J call TRBJ2-5; TRBD2 matches 11 bases. Germline V gene lookup returns CDR1 SGHVS and CDR2 FNYEAQ. This CDR3 spans 17 amino acids. V gave up 0 bases and J gave up 1 base; unmatched junction bases: 4. CDR3 sequence: CASSLAPTSGVQETQYF. CDR3 coding DNA: TGTGCCAGCAGCTTAGCTCCGACTAGCGGGGTCCAAGAGACCCAGTACTTC.

The chain uses TRBV27 and TRBJ2-3, with TRBD2 identical over 9 bases. The germline CDR1 and CDR2 sequences are MNHEY and SMNVEV (reference sequence). V dropped 2 bases and J dropped 2; count of bases not matched to a gene: 11. The CDR3 extends over 18 amino acids. The CDR3 DNA reads as TGTGCCAGCAGTTTAACTCAGCGGGGGGTCTTTCTCACAGATACGCAGTATTTT. This sequence encodes CASSLTQRGVFLTDTQYF.

The chain couples TRBV5-4 to TRBJ1-2, with TRBD1 matching 7 bases. The V segment lost 4 bases and the J segment 7 bases; nucleotides outside the gene matches: 10. From germline, CDR1 is SGHNT and CDR2 YYREEE (reference sequence). This CDR3 has 14 residues. The CDR3 DNA follows: TGTGCCAGCAGCAGAAACAGGGGCGGCTTTGGCTACACCTTC. This encodes CASSRNRGGFGYTF. The variable domain in full, with the rest retrieved from reference TRBV5-4 and TRBJ1-2, is ETGVTQSPTHLIKTRGQQVTLRCSSQSGHNTVSWYQQALGQGPQFIFQYYREEENGRGNFPPRFSGLQFPNYSSELNVNALELDDSALYLCASSRNRGGFGYTFGSGTRLTVV.

This clone was observed a single time. The gene calls are TRBV19 and TRBJ1-2, with D uncertain. V gave up 1 base and J gave up 4 bases, with 10 bases separating them. This CDR3 comprises 14 residues. Germline V gene sequence: CDR1 LNHDA, CDR2 SQIVND (reference sequence). The CDR3 region has the DNA TGTGCCAGTAGTATAGTGGGCAGAACCTATGGCTACACCTTC. Translated: CASSIVGRTYGYTF.

V is TRBV29-1 and J is TRBJ1-6; D unresolved. This CDR3 comprises 12 residues. Looked up from germline, CDR1 is SQVTM and CDR2 is ANQGSEA. Between the trimmed V and J ends, which lost 4 bases and 8 bases, there was a span of 9 bases. CDR3 sequence: CSVGGGDSPLHF. CDR3 nucleotides: TGCAGCGTTGGCGGCGGCGATTCACCCCTCCACTTT.

This clone showed up just a few times. This rearrangement joins TRBV7-8 to TRBJ1-5, with unresolved D. V shed 5 bases and J shed 2 bases, with 13 bases lying between them. The CDR3 is made up of 15 amino acids. Germline CDR1 and CDR2: SGHVS and FQNEAQ. DNA of the CDR3: TGTGCCAGCAGCCCCACTCCCCGCGGCAATCAGCCCCAGCATTTT. The encoded protein is CASSPTPRGNQPQHF.

The chain couples TRBV9 to TRBJ2-6; D might be TRBD1 (5 bases). From germline, CDR1 is SGDLS and CDR2 YYNGEE. V shed 4 bases and J shed 4 bases, with 24 bases lying between them. This CDR3 contains 19 residues. CDR3 sequence (DNA): TGTGCCAGCAGCCACACTGCCCAGGGAAGGGGCTTGGGGGCCAACGTCCTGACTTTC. It codes for CASSHTAQGRGLGANVLTF.

The chain recombines TRBV5-4 with TRBJ2-1; 8 bases are a match to TRBD2. Trimming took 3 bases from V and 7 from J; bases not matched to a gene: 15. The CDR3 has 17 residues. Germline V gene data show CDR1 as SGHNT and CDR2 as YYREEE (reference sequence). The CDR3 DNA sequence: TGTGCCAGCAGCTACCGCGGGGGGCGTTTTTGTTGGAATGAGCAGTTCTTC. Protein: CASSYRGGRFCWNEQFF.

Remarks on this clone: Relative to the germline gene, one junction end is altered; a read error may explain this. Other DNA sequences in the same sample also yield this CDR3. The J gene is TRBJ1-6, the V gene TRBV7-9; no clear D gene. From germline, CDR1 is SEHNR and CDR2 FQNEAQ (reference sequence). This CDR3 spans 12 amino acids. DNA for the CDR3: TGTGCCAGCAGCGATCTAAATTCCCCCCTCCACTTT. Protein product: CASSDLNSPLHF.

The chain recombines TRBV4-3 with TRBJ1-1; D unclear. With 1 base removed from V and 7 bases from J, the gap between germline ends came to 10 bases. This CDR3 comprises 13 residues. CDR1 and CDR2 from the germline V gene are LGHNA and YSLEER. The chain's CDR3 is CASSQVASGEAFF. CDR3 bases: TGCGCCAGCAGCCAAGTGGCGTCAGGTGAAGCTTTCTTT.

V is TRBV29-1 and J is TRBJ2-1; D unresolved. Germline values: CDR1 SQVTM, CDR2 ANQGSEA. Trimming stripped 5 bases from V and 0 bases from J, with 8 bases between. This CDR3 is built from 13 residues. The CDR3 DNA is TGCAGCGTTAGCATAAGCTCCTACAATGAGCAGTTCTTC. Protein product: CSVSISSYNEQFF.